This T cell receptor (beta chain) was sequenced for a study of blood T cell repertoires in COVID-19. This clone has just one count. Measured with immunoSEQ multiplex PCR; TCRdb has only the in-frame clones, and not every one. The sample has some 89,000 clones, 65% to 80% seen once. Germline V gene lookup returns CDR1 PRHDT and CDR2 FYEKMQ (reference sequence). Trimming shortened V by 1 base and J by 15 bases, and 19 bases separated the two germline ends. CDR3 size: 14 residues. The TCR sequence derives from a man in his sixties or seventies with acute or convalescent COVID-19. Sequenced input: peripheral blood. The V gene is TRBV13, the J gene TRBJ2-1, with D maybe TRBD2 (6 bases). The CDR3 DNA reads as TGTGCCAGCAGCTTAGATCGAGGGGAGGCCCGCAGGTTCTTC. It encodes CASSLDRGEARRFF.